This T cell receptor (beta chain) stems from a study of shared clonotypes between healthy human individuals. As to this clone: Its specificity is unknown.

Between the trimmed V and J ends, which lost 0 bases and 3 bases, there was a span of 9 bases. The CDR3 extends over 15 amino acids. Germline values: CDR1 SGHDN, CDR2 FVKESK. The authors divided CD4+ cells into CD45RA+ naive and CD45RA-negative memory subsets. Study results and caveats: Among donors, sharing of clonotypes was expected to be affected by sequencing depth. Owing to a small donor count, the genetic and exposure-history diversity represented was limited. Lower generation probabilities were found for non-shared clonotypes than for those shared by all four donors.

Sequencing was performed with immunoSEQ multiplex PCR; in TCRdb, only in-frame clones are kept and a portion is missing. The sample holds 550,000 to 850,000 clones, around two thirds seen once. The chain combines TRBV14 with TRBJ2-1; D is uncertain. Sequencing used memory CD4+ T cells sorted from blood. Subset: CD45RA-negative fraction. This TCR derives from a woman in her 30s in good health. CDR3 nucleotide sequence: TGTGCCAGCAGCCAAGATAGCAGAAACTACAATGAGCAGTTCTTC. Protein product: CASSQDSRNYNEQFF. Complete variable domain (other parts from reference TRBV14 and TRBJ2-1): EAGVTQFPSHSVIEKGQTVTLRCDPISGHDNLYWYRRVMGKEIKFLLHFVKESKQDESGMPNNRFLAERTGGTYSTLKVQPAELEDSGVYFCASSQDSRNYNEQFFGPGTRLTVL.